This T cell receptor beta chain was captured by sequencing in a study of control samples from healthy donors and cancer patients. Libraries were prepared by immunoSEQ multiplex PCR; TCRdb keeps only in-frame clonotypes and omits some of them. The table lists some 80,000 clones, around 92% of them singletons. The sequencing sample was made of blood. The sequence was obtained from a woman aged 55-75 years in good health.

The chain's CDR3 is CASSSTTGNNSPLHF. As DNA, the CDR3 is TGTGCCAGCAGTTCCACGACAGGGAATAATTCACCCCTCCACTTT. The chain links TRBV6-6 to TRBJ1-6; 7 positions match TRBD1. From germline, CDR1 is MNHNY and CDR2 SVGAGI (reference sequence). There are 15 residues in the CDR3. The V segment lost 4 bases and the J segment 5 bases; nucleotides outside the gene matches: 5.